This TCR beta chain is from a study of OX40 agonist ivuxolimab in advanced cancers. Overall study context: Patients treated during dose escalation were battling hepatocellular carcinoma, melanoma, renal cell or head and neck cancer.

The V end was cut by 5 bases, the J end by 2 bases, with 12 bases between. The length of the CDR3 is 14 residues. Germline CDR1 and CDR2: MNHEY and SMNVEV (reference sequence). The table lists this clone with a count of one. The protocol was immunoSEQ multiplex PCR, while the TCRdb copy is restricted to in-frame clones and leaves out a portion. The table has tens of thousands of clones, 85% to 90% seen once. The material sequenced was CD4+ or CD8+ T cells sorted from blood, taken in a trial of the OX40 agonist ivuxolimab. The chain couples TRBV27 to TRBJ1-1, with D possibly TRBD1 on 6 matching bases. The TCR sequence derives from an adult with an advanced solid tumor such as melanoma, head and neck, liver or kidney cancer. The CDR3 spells CASSKGHRNTEAFF. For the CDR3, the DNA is TGTGCCAGCAGTAAGGGACACCGAAACACTGAAGCTTTCTTT.